These T cell receptor beta chains were read from a single sample in a study of regulatory T cells in long-lasting Graves disease. TCRdb re-called the multiplex PCR reads through MiXCR, storing one row per CDR3 protein. The sample has some 430,000 distinct CDR3 sequences, around a fifth seen once. The sequences come from peripheral blood mononuclear cells (PBMCs), collected when the disease was refractory, from a patient treated with antithyroid drugs. These receptors were obtained from a female donor with Graves disease. The CDR3 runs from the conserved cysteine through the conserved F or W. Each record gives: D gene, J gene, clone size, V gene, CDR3 DNA, CDR3 protein. A D gene is named only where the DNA matches it firmly. Size is omitted from some rows. Given values are once, few, many or a class for expanded clones.

D gene: NA
J gene: TRBJ1-5
clone size: few
V gene: TRBV28
CDR3 DNA: TGTGCCAGCAGTTCCCCTCCAGGGGCTCAACAGCCCCAGCATTTT
CDR3 protein: CASSSPPGAQQPQHF

D gene: NA
J gene: TRBJ1-3
clone size: NA
V gene: TRBV2
CDR3 DNA: TGTGCCAGCAGTGAAGGGGCAGAGGCCATATATTTT
CDR3 protein: CASSEGAEAIYF

D gene: NA
J gene: TRBJ1-6
clone size: NA
V gene: TRBV4-1
CDR3 DNA: TGCGCCAGCAGCCGGGGACACGGGAATTCACCCCTCCACTTT
CDR3 protein: CASSRGHGNSPLHF

D gene: TRBD1
J gene: TRBJ2-7
clone size: NA
V gene: TRBV19
CDR3 DNA: TGTGCCAGTAGTGCGGGACAGGGAGTTGTATACGAGCAGTACTTC
CDR3 protein: CASSAGQGVVYEQYF

D gene: NA
J gene: TRBJ1-2
clone size: few
V gene: TRBV11-2
CDR3 DNA: TGTGCCAGCAGCTTAGTTGGGCCTAAGGACGTCAAGTACGCCTTC
CDR3 protein: CASSLVGPKDVKYAF

D gene: NA
J gene: TRBJ2-3
clone size: few
V gene: TRBV10-3
CDR3 DNA: TGTGCCAGCAGGGAGGACCAGGGCACAGATACGCAGTATTTT
CDR3 protein: CASREDQGTDTQYF

D gene: NA
J gene: TRBJ1-5
clone size: NA
V gene: TRBV20-1
CDR3 DNA: TGCAGTGCTAGATTGGGGGGGGATCAGCCCCAGCATTTT
CDR3 protein: CSARLGGDQPQHF

D gene: TRBD2
J gene: TRBJ2-7
clone size: few
V gene: TRBV20-1
CDR3 DNA: TGCAGTGCTCGGGGACTAGCGGGAGGGCCCTCCTACGAGCAGTACTTC
CDR3 protein: CSARGLAGGPSYEQYF

D gene: NA
J gene: TRBJ1-1
clone size: many
V gene: TRBV27
CDR3 DNA: TGTGCCAGCAGTTTATCGAGCGGGGGGGCTGATCCTGGAGCTTTCTTT
CDR3 protein: CASSLSSGGADPGAFF

D gene: TRBD1
J gene: TRBJ2-7
clone size: few
V gene: TRBV30
CDR3 DNA: TGTGCCTGGAGTGTAACGGCAGGGGGCGAGCAGTACTTC
CDR3 protein: CAWSVTAGGEQYF

D gene: NA
J gene: TRBJ1-5
clone size: many
V gene: TRBV12-3/TRBV12-4
CDR3 DNA: TGTGCCAGCAAAGGAATCGGGAGCAATCAGCCCCAGCATTTT
CDR3 protein: CASKGIGSNQPQHF

D gene: NA
J gene: TRBJ1-2
clone size: many
V gene: TRBV6-1
CDR3 DNA: TGTGCCAGCAGTCGGGAGGGTAACTATGGCTACACCTTC
CDR3 protein: CASSREGNYGYTF

D gene: TRBD1
J gene: TRBJ2-5
clone size: NA
V gene: TRBV29-1
CDR3 DNA: TGCAGCGTCACCGGGACAGACCAAGAGACCCAGTACTTC
CDR3 protein: CSVTGTDQETQYF

D gene: NA
J gene: TRBJ2-7
clone size: many
V gene: TRBV13
CDR3 DNA: TGTGCCAGCAGCCCCCAACCCGCCGGGCTGAGCTCCTACGAGCAGTACTTC
CDR3 protein: CASSPQPAGLSSYEQYF

D gene: TRBD1
J gene: TRBJ1-1
clone size: many
V gene: TRBV27
CDR3 DNA: TGTGCCAGCAGTTTAGGTCCGGGACAGCAGAACACTGAAGCTTTCTTT
CDR3 protein: CASSLGPGQQNTEAFF

D gene: TRBD1
J gene: TRBJ1-1
clone size: many
V gene: TRBV6-1
CDR3 DNA: TGTGCCAGCATTCTGGGACAGGGGGACACTGAAGCTTTCTTT
CDR3 protein: CASILGQGDTEAFF

D gene: TRBD1
J gene: TRBJ2-2
clone size: NA
V gene: TRBV30
CDR3 DNA: TGTGCCTGGGGGACAGGGATCGACACCGGGGAGCTGTTTTTT
CDR3 protein: CAWGTGIDTGELFF

D gene: TRBD1
J gene: TRBJ1-2
clone size: NA
V gene: TRBV7-2
CDR3 DNA: TGTGCCAGCGCCATATTGGGGCAGGGGGGATACTATGGCTACACCTTC
CDR3 protein: CASAILGQGGYYGYTF

D gene: TRBD2
J gene: TRBJ2-5
clone size: NA
V gene: TRBV5-1
CDR3 DNA: TGCGCCAGCAGCTTGGGTGTGCTAGCGGGAGGTTCGGAGACCCAGTACTTC
CDR3 protein: CASSLGVLAGGSETQYF

D gene: TRBD1
J gene: TRBJ2-2
clone size: few
V gene: TRBV7-6
CDR3 DNA: TGTGCCAGCAGCCCGACAGGGGGTTGGACCGGGGAGCTGTTTTTT
CDR3 protein: CASSPTGGWTGELFF

D gene: NA
J gene: TRBJ2-5
clone size: many
V gene: TRBV27
CDR3 DNA: TGTGCCAGCAGTCCTATCCCTGGGCCCCAAGAGACCCAGTACTTC
CDR3 protein: CASSPIPGPQETQYF

D gene: NA
J gene: TRBJ2-2
clone size: few
V gene: TRBV5-1
CDR3 DNA: TGCGCCAGCAGCTTGGCCGAACCGATCACCGGGGAGCTGTTTTTT
CDR3 protein: CASSLAEPITGELFF

D gene: NA
J gene: TRBJ1-1
clone size: NA
V gene: TRBV5-1
CDR3 DNA: TGCGCCAGCAGCTTCGTACATCAGAACACTGAAGCTTTCTTT
CDR3 protein: CASSFVHQNTEAFF

D gene: NA
J gene: TRBJ2-2
clone size: once
V gene: TRBV4-3
CDR3 DNA: TGCGCCAGCAGCCCCGACTACAGGGGGGGGCAGCGGGAGGTTAACACCGGGGAGCTGTTTTTT
CDR3 protein: CASSPDYRGGQREVNTGELFF

D gene: TRBD2
J gene: TRBJ2-7
clone size: many
V gene: TRBV27
CDR3 DNA: TGTGCCAGCAGTCCAGGACTAGTCAACCTCTACGAGCAGTACTTC
CDR3 protein: CASSPGLVNLYEQYF

D gene: NA
J gene: TRBJ2-7
clone size: once
V gene: TRBV5-1
CDR3 DNA: TGCGCCAGCAAGCCGGGAGACAGTCCCTACGAGCAGTACTTC
CDR3 protein: CASKPGDSPYEQYF

D gene: TRBD2
J gene: TRBJ2-5
clone size: many
V gene: TRBV7-9
CDR3 DNA: TGTGCCAGCAGCTTAGGAGCGGGGCAAGAGACCCAGTACTTC
CDR3 protein: CASSLGAGQETQYF

D gene: TRBD1
J gene: TRBJ1-5
clone size: few
V gene: TRBV5-1
CDR3 DNA: TGCGCCAGCAGACCCGGGACAGACGGCAATCAGCCCCAGCATTTT
CDR3 protein: CASRPGTDGNQPQHF

D gene: NA
J gene: TRBJ1-2
clone size: NA
V gene: TRBV13
CDR3 DNA: TGTGCCAGCAGCCGTCGGGGGGCCTATGGCTACACCTTC
CDR3 protein: CASSRRGAYGYTF

D gene: NA
J gene: TRBJ2-2
clone size: many
V gene: TRBV19
CDR3 DNA: TGTGCCAGTAGTATGATTGAGGTCGGGGAGCTGTTTTTT
CDR3 protein: CASSMIEVGELFF

D gene: NA
J gene: TRBJ1-5
clone size: NA
V gene: TRBV18
CDR3 DNA: TGTGCCAGCTCAGCCTCACAGGGCTTCAATCAGCCCCAGCATTTT
CDR3 protein: CASSASQGFNQPQHF

D gene: NA
J gene: TRBJ2-1
clone size: few
V gene: TRBV25-1
CDR3 DNA: TGTGCCAGCATGGGGACCGTCTACAATGAGCAGTTCTTC
CDR3 protein: CASMGTVYNEQFF

D gene: NA
J gene: TRBJ1-5
clone size: many
V gene: TRBV28
CDR3 DNA: TGTGCCAGCAGTTCGGACGAGGCTCAGCCCCAGCATTTT
CDR3 protein: CASSSDEAQPQHF

D gene: TRBD1
J gene: TRBJ1-3
clone size: NA
V gene: TRBV14
CDR3 DNA: TGTGCCAGCAGCCACCGCCGGGACAGGGGGCGACCTTCTGGAAACACCATATATTTT
CDR3 protein: CASSHRRDRGRPSGNTIYF

D gene: TRBD1
J gene: TRBJ2-1
clone size: once
V gene: TRBV12-3/TRBV12-4
CDR3 DNA: TGTGCCAGCACCTCAGACAGGGGCTCCTACAATGAGCAGTTCTTC
CDR3 protein: CASTSDRGSYNEQFF

D gene: TRBD2
J gene: TRBJ2-1
clone size: NA
V gene: TRBV10-3
CDR3 DNA: TGTGCCATCAGTGAGGGACTAGCCCCTATCGCGGAGCAGTTCTTC
CDR3 protein: CAISEGLAPIAEQFF

D gene: TRBD2
J gene: TRBJ2-7
clone size: NA
V gene: TRBV5-1
CDR3 DNA: TGCGCCAGCAGCGCACTACTACCGGGACTAGCTGACGAGCAGTACTTC
CDR3 protein: CASSALLPGLADEQYF

D gene: TRBD2
J gene: TRBJ2-5
clone size: many
V gene: TRBV29-1
CDR3 DNA: TGCAGCGTGGGTCAGGGCGGGAGTGATCGAGAGACCCAGTACTTC
CDR3 protein: CSVGQGGSDRETQYF

D gene: NA
J gene: TRBJ1-2
clone size: many
V gene: TRBV27
CDR3 DNA: TGTGCCAGCAGTTTATCGCCAGGCAGCTTCTATGGCTACACCTTC
CDR3 protein: CASSLSPGSFYGYTF

D gene: NA
J gene: TRBJ2-7
clone size: many
V gene: TRBV28
CDR3 DNA: TGTGCCAGCAGTTCCCAGGCAGGAACCTACGAGCAGTACTTC
CDR3 protein: CASSSQAGTYEQYF

D gene: NA
J gene: TRBJ2-7
clone size: NA
V gene: TRBV6-2/TRBV6-3
CDR3 DNA: TGTGCCAGCAGTTACCTGGACAGCCACGAGCAGTACTTC
CDR3 protein: CASSYLDSHEQYF

D gene: NA
J gene: TRBJ1-4
clone size: NA
V gene: TRBV7-8
CDR3 DNA: TGTGCCAGCAGGAAAATCAGGGATTTTCGTGAAAAACTGTTTTTT
CDR3 protein: CASRKIRDFREKLFF

D gene: NA
J gene: TRBJ1-1
clone size: few
V gene: TRBV6-5
CDR3 DNA: TGTGCCAGCAGTTACGGTCCGGGAATGCGCACTGAAGCTTTCTTT
CDR3 protein: CASSYGPGMRTEAFF

D gene: TRBD1
J gene: TRBJ2-5
clone size: many
V gene: TRBV12-5
CDR3 DNA: TGTGCTAGTGGTTTTAGGGGGCGGGTCAAAGAACCTGAACAGGGGGTCGGTGAGACCCAGTACTTC
CDR3 protein: CASGFRGRVKEPEQGVGETQYF